Sequencing of this TCR beta chain was carried out in a study of molecular identifiers for immune sequencing clone quantification. Looked up from germline, CDR1 is DFQATT and CDR2 is SNEGSKA (reference sequence). This CDR3 is built from 15 residues. Trimming stripped 1 base from V and 2 bases from J, with 13 bases between. TCRdb re-derived calls from the PCR reads in MiXCR, one entry per CDR3 protein. Seen here are around 460,000 distinct CDR3 sequences, 20% to 25% observed once, and the top ten hold 0.7% to 1%. This receptor was taken from a human donor in good health. Some libraries in this study had Jurkat cell RNA spiked in. The chain carries TRBV20-1 and TRBJ2-3, with D maybe TRBD2 (6 bases). The source material was naive CD8+ T cells from blood, with Jurkat cell RNA spiked in. Subset given: FACS-sorted CD8+CD4-CCR7+CD45RA+ naive T cells. The CDR3 sequence is CSARVAGKNTDTQYF. In DNA form, the CDR3 reads TGCAGTGCTAGAGTTGCGGGAAAGAACACAGATACGCAGTATTTT.